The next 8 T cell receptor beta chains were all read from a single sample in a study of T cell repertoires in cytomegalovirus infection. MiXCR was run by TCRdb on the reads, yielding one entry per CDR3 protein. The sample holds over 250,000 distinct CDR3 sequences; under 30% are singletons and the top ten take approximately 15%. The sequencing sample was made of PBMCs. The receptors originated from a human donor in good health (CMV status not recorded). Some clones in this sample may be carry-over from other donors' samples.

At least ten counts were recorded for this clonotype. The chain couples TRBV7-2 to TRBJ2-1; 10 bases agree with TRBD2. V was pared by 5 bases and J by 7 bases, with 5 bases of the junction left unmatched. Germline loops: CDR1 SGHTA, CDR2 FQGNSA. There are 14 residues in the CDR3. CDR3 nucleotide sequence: TGTGCCAGCAGCCACGGGACTAGCGCAAATGAGCAGTTCTTC. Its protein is CASSHGTSANEQFF.

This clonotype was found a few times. CDR3 bases: TGTGCCAGCAGTTACTTGGGGGTGGACTACAATGAGCAGTTCTTC. Encoded protein: CASSYLGVDYNEQFF. The V and J genes are TRBV6-2 or TRBV6-3 and TRBJ2-1; D possibly matches TRBD1 or TRBD2 (5 bases each). The CDR3 is 15 residues long. The ends were cut back, 1 base at V and 3 bases at J, with 10 bases in the middle. Germline CDR1 is MNHEY and CDR2 is SVGEGT.

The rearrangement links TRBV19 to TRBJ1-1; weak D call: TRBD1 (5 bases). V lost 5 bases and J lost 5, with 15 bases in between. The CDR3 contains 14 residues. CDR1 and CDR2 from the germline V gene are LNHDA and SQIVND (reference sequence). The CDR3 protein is CASSFQTGGTEAFF. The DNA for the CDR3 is TGTGCCAGTAGTTTTCAGACGGGGGGTACTGAAGCTTTCTTT.

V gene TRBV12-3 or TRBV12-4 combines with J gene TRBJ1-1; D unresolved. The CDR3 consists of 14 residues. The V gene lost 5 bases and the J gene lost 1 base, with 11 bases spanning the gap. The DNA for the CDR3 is TGTGCCAGCAGTCCGTTGGAGGAGAACACTGAAGCTTTCTTT. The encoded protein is CASSPLEENTEAFF.

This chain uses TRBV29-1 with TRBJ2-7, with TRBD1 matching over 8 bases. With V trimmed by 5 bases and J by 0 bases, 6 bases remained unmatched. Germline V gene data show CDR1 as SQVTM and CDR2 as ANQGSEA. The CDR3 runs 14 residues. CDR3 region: CSVTPDRVSYEQYF. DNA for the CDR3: TGCAGCGTTACCCCGGACAGGGTCTCCTACGAGCAGTACTTC.

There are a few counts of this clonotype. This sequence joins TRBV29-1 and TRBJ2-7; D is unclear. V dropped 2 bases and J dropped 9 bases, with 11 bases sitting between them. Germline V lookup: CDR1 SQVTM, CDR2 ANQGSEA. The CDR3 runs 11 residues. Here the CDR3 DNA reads TGCAGCGTTGAAACCCCACGCGGGCAGTACTTC. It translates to CSVETPRGQYF.

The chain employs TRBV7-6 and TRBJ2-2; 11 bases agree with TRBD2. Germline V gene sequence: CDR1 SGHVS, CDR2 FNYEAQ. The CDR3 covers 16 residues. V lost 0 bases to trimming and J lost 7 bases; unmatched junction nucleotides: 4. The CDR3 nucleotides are TGTGCCAGCAGCTTAGCGACTAGCGGGATGGGCGGGGAGCTGTTTTTT. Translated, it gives CASSLATSGMGGELFF.

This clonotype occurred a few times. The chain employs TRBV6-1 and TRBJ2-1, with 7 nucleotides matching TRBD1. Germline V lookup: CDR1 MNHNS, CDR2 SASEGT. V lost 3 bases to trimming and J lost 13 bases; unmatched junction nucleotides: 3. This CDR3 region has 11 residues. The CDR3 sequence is CASSEGDRQFF. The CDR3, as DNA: TGTGCCAGCAGTGAGGGGGACAGACAGTTCTTC.